One sample yielded the 12 T cell receptor beta chains listed below, sequenced in a study of blood T cell repertoires in COVID-19. The repertoire was sequenced with immunoSEQ multiplex PCR; TCRdb's copy has only in-frame clones and lacks some. Counted here are about 44,000 clones, roughly 90% occurring once; the ten biggest clones make up over 20%. Sequencing was performed on peripheral blood. The receptors here all came from a woman aged 80 or over in a cohort sampled during active or convalescent COVID-19.

J is TRBJ2-7 and V is TRBV5-6; D is undetermined. From germline, CDR1 is SGHDT and CDR2 YYEEEE. The germline V and J ends were trimmed by 2 bases and 2 bases, with 14 bases remaining between them. The length of the CDR3 is 15 residues. DNA for the CDR3: TGTGCCAGCAGCTTCCGGGTCCCGAAGGCCTACGAGCAGTACTTC. This gives the protein CASSFRVPKAYEQYF.

This clone has only one observation. CDR3 in DNA: TGTGCCAGCAGCGTAGGCGGGGTGGCGAACACTGAAGCTTTCTTT. Translating it yields CASSVGGVANTEAFF. This chain joins TRBV9 and TRBJ1-1; D is undetermined. The CDR3 runs 15 residues. CDR1 is SGDLS and CDR2 is YYNGEE in the germline V gene. V lost 0 bases, J lost 1 base, and 10 bases lay in between. Full variable domain (rest looked up from reference TRBV9 and TRBJ1-1): DSGVTQTPKHLITATGQRVTLRCSPRSGDLSVYWYQQSLDQGLQFLIQYYNGEERAKGNILERFSAQQFPDLHSELNLSSLELGDSALYFCASSVGGVANTEAFFGQGTRLTVV.

The rearrangement links TRBV5-1 to TRBJ2-3; D may be TRBD2 (5 bases). The CDR3 covers 14 residues. Trimming took 4 bases from V and 4 from J, leaving 13 bases between them. The germline CDR1 and CDR2 sequences are SGHRS and YFSETQ. The CDR3 loop is CASSPGLSSDTQYF. Here the CDR3 DNA reads TGCGCCAGCAGCCCTGGACTGTCGTCAGATACGCAGTATTTT.

The chain links TRBV6-5 to TRBJ1-6; D is unresolved. V was shortened by 3 bases and J by 3 bases, with 9 bases between the two germline ends. Germline V lookup: CDR1 MNHEY, CDR2 SVGAGI. This CDR3 has 15 amino acids. CDR3 sequence: CASSYKRLYNSPLHF. The CDR3 DNA sequence: TGTGCCAGCAGTTATAAGAGACTCTATAATTCACCCCTCCACTTT.

The V gene is TRBV5-1, the J gene TRBJ2-5, with a possible D match to TRBD2 (6 bases). The CDR3 length is 14 residues. Germline V CDR1 and CDR2: SGHRS, YFSETQ. V was pared by 1 base and J by 7 bases, with 14 bases between. CDR3 loop: CASSLTSPPRTQYF. Here the CDR3 DNA reads TGCGCCAGCAGCTTGACTAGCCCCCCAAGGACCCAGTACTTC.

The chain has TRBV21-1 and TRBJ2-3; the table's D call of TRBD2 was not tested on the DNA. TRBV21-1 is a known pseudogene. The CDR3 totals 15 residues. CDR3 DNA sequence: TGTGCCAGCAGCAAAACTAGCGGGAGCAGGGATACGCAGTATTTT. Translated: CASSKTSGSRDTQYF.

V is TRBV6-5 and J is TRBJ2-7, with D possibly matching TRBD2 (5 bases). Looked up from germline, CDR1 is MNHEY and CDR2 is SVGAGI. V shed 5 bases and J shed 5 bases, with 16 bases lying between them. The length of the CDR3 is 14 residues. The CDR3 sequence is CASSLHPIGNEQYF. For the CDR3, the DNA is TGTGCCAGCAGTCTCCACCCCATCGGGAACGAGCAGTACTTC.

This chain uses TRBV7-2 with TRBJ2-7; D is undetermined. Per germline, CDR1 SGHTA and CDR2 FQGNSA. The CDR3 is 14 amino acids. With 1 base removed from V and 7 bases from J, the gap between germline ends came to 14 bases. This CDR3 is CASSLGAWKWEQYF. The CDR3 coding sequence is TGTGCCAGCAGCTTAGGGGCGTGGAAGTGGGAGCAGTACTTC.

The CDR3 spells CASCGLAGPYEQYF. In nucleotides, the CDR3 is TGTGCCAGCTGCGGACTAGCGGGCCCCTACGAGCAGTACTTC. The chain joins TRBV2 to TRBJ2-7, with 11 bases fitting TRBD2. V lost 8 bases, J lost 2 bases, and 5 bases stayed unmatched. The CDR3 contains 14 residues. CDR1 and CDR2 from the germline V gene are SNHLY and FYNNEI. Together with reference TRBV2 and TRBJ2-7, the CDR3 gives the full variable domain: EPEVTQTPSHQVTQMGQEVILRCVPISNHLYFYWYRQILGQKVEFLVSFYNNEISEKSEIFDDQFSVERPDGSNFTLKIRSTKLEDSAMYFCASCGLAGPYEQYFGPGTRLTVT.

The chain uses TRBV28 and TRBJ1-1; 10 nucleotides match TRBD1. Trimming at V came to 3 bases and at J to 1 base, leaving 5 bases not matched to a gene. CDR3 size: 16 residues. Germline assignment: CDR1 MDHEN and CDR2 SYDVKM. CDR3 nucleotide sequence: TGTGCCAGCAGTTTGACAGGGGGCGGAAAGAACACTGAAGCTTTCTTT. Translation: CASSLTGGGKNTEAFF.

This chain connects TRBV5-1 to TRBJ2-5; D gene ambiguous. The CDR3 is made up of 13 amino acids. Deletions cut 4 bases from V and 3 bases from J, with 10 bases between. Germline lookup yields CDR1 SGHRS and CDR2 YFSETQ. Here the CDR3 DNA reads TGCGCCAGCAGCGTATCGAACAAAGAGACCCAGTACTTC. Protein sequence: CASSVSNKETQYF.

This chain links TRBV19 with TRBJ1-5; TRBD1 matches 7 bases. Germline values: CDR1 LNHDA, CDR2 SQIVND (reference sequence). With V trimmed by 7 bases and J by 0 bases, 6 bases remained unmatched. The CDR3 contains 15 residues. In DNA form, the CDR3 reads TGTGCCAGTAACCCAGGGGGGTATAGCAATCAGCCCCAGCATTTT. Protein sequence: CASNPGGYSNQPQHF.